Shown below are 6 T cell receptor beta chains from a single sample sequenced in a study of blood T cell repertoires in COVID-19 (dated by TCRdb to about 2020). The method behind the library was the immunoSEQ multiplex PCR assay. This is the immuneACCESS table as TCRdb keeps it, with only in-frame sequences that have V and J called. A part of the clones is gone; compared with another copy, unresolved V genes explain less than half, and the rest is unexplained. The sample contains approximately 210,000 clones, roughly 90% of them found a single time. In total, the top ten clones hold about 8.1% of the sample. Sequences were obtained from PBMCs or T cells enriched from blood (not recorded which). The receptor set was obtained from a woman in her late teens or twenties who had recovered from COVID-19.

The chain carries TRBV27 and TRBJ1-2; 7 positions match TRBD1. This CDR3 spans 13 amino acids. V shed 5 bases, J shed 5 bases, and the junction held 5 bases outside the gene matches. CDR1 and CDR2 from the germline V gene are MNHEY and SMNVEV (reference sequence). CDR3 sequence (DNA): TGTGCCAGCAGTCCGACGACAGGGTATGGCTACACCTTC. Encoded protein: CASSPTTGYGYTF.

The V call is TRBV6-5, the J call TRBJ1-5; 8 nucleotides agree with TRBD1. CDR3 length: 13 amino acids. The ends lost 6 bases at V and 4 bases at J; junction bases unmatched: 2. CDR1 MNHEY and CDR2 SVGAGI come from the germline V gene. Written as DNA, the CDR3 is TGTGCCAGCAGCTGGGACAGGAATCAGCCCCAGCATTTT. Translation: CASSWDRNQPQHF.

The chain joins TRBV19 to TRBJ1-5; D is undetermined. V was pared by 3 bases and J by 5 bases, with 8 bases between. CDR1 and CDR2 from the germline V gene are LNHDA and SQIVND (reference sequence). This CDR3 has 13 residues. CDR3 nucleotide sequence: TGTGCCAGTAGTATGGGAGAATATCAGCCCCAGCATTTT. It encodes CASSMGEYQPQHF.

In nucleotides, the CDR3 is TGTGCCTGGAGTTCCCTCGGCAGGGCCTTATCCTACGAGCAGTACTTC. Translation: CAWSSLGRALSYEQYF. The V gene is TRBV30, the J gene TRBJ2-7, with D possibly TRBD1 on 5 matching bases. V was cut by 2 bases and J by 1 base, with 18 bases left in between. Germline V gives CDR1 GTSNPN, CDR2 SVGIG (reference sequence). The CDR3 runs 16 residues.

The chain combines TRBV28 with TRBJ2-3, with 8 nucleotides matching TRBD2. CDR1 MDHEN and CDR2 SYDVKM come from the germline V gene. The trim removed 3 bases at V and 7 bases at J, leaving 6 bases unmatched. This CDR3 has 14 amino acids. The CDR3 coding sequence is TGTGCCAGCAGTTTCACCGGGACTAGTTATACGCAGTATTTT. Protein sequence: CASSFTGTSYTQYF. Full variable domain (missing parts from reference TRBV28 and TRBJ2-3): DVKVTQSSRYLVKRTGEKVFLECVQDMDHENMFWYRQDPGLGLRLIYFSYDVKMKEKGDIPEGYSVSREKKERFSLILESASTNQTSMYLCASSFTGTSYTQYFGPGTRLTVL.

The chain combines TRBV29-1 with TRBJ1-1, with 8 bases fitting TRBD1. The CDR3 loop spans 17 amino acids. The ends lost 3 bases at V and 5 bases at J; junction bases unmatched: 17. Per germline, CDR1 SQVTM and CDR2 ANQGSEA. This CDR3 reads CSVDNWAGGRGVTEAFF. The CDR3, as DNA: TGCAGCGTTGATAATTGGGCAGGGGGCAGGGGAGTTACTGAAGCTTTCTTT.